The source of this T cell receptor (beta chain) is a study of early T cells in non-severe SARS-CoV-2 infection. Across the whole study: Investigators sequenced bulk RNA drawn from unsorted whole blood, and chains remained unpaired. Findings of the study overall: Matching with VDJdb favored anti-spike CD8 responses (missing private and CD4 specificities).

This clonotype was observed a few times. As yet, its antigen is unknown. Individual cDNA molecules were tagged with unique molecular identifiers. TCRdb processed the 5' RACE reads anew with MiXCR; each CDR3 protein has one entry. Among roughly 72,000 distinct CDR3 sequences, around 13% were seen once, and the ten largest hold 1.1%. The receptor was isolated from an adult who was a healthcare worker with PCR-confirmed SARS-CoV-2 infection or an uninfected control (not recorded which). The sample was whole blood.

The CDR3 bases are TGCAGTGCTAGAGCAGGGGCGGGCTACACCTTC. Protein: CSARAGAGYTF. The rearrangement links TRBV20-1 to TRBJ1-2, with a possible D match to TRBD1 (6 bases). Germline V gives CDR1 DFQATT, CDR2 SNEGSKA (reference sequence). Trimming removed 1 base at V and 8 bases at J, with 8 bases between. The CDR3 has 11 amino acids.